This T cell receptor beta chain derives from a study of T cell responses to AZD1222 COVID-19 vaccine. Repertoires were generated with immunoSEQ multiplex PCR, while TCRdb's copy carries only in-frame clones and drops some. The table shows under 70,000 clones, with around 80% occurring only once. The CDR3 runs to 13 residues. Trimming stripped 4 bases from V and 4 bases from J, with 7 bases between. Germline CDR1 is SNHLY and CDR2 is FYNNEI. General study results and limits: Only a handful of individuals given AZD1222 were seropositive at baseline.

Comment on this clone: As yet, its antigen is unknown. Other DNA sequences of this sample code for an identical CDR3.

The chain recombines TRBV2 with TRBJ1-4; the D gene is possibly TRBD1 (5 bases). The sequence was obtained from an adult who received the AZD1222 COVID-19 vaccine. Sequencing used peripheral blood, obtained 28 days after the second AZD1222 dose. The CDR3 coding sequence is TGTGCCAGCAGTGGGCAGGGTAATGAAAAACTGTTTTTT. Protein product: CASSGQGNEKLFF.